Listed below are T cell receptor beta chains from one sample, sequenced in a study of blood T cell repertoires in COVID-19. This table comes from immunoSEQ multiplex PCR, and its TCRdb copy is limited to in-frame clones, with some not included. The data hold some 140,000 clones, with over 80% observed a single time. Sequencing input: peripheral blood. These TCRs come from a man between 45 and 60 years old with active COVID-19. Both conserved end residues are trimmed from each CDR3.

j_gene: TRBJ2-3
v_gene: TRBV6-5
CDR3aa: ASTTGRRGTQY

j_gene: TRBJ2-7
v_gene: TRBV29-1
CDR3aa: SVVAQGIYEQY

j_gene: TRBJ1-4
v_gene: TRBV7-9
CDR3aa: ASSLVEEKLF

j_gene: TRBJ2-3
v_gene: TRBV9
CDR3aa: ASSADRGHRDTQY

j_gene: TRBJ1-2
v_gene: TRBV6-5
CDR3aa: ASSYSSQGTFYGYT

j_gene: TRBJ1-2
v_gene: TRBV10-3
CDR3aa: AISESGQAIGYT

j_gene: TRBJ1-5
v_gene: TRBV5-1
CDR3aa: ASSLEAGGQPQH

j_gene: TRBJ2-7
v_gene: TRBV6-6
CDR3aa: AGGQSSYEQY

j_gene: TRBJ2-7
v_gene: TRBV29-1
CDR3aa: SVALAGREQY

j_gene: TRBJ2-1
v_gene: TRBV24-1
CDR3aa: ATSAAGGRDEQF

j_gene: TRBJ2-7
v_gene: TRBV5-1
CDR3aa: ASSVVVAGLSYEQY

j_gene: TRBJ1-4
v_gene: TRBV19
CDR3aa: ASSAAGGWEKLF

j_gene: TRBJ1-1
v_gene: TRBV5-1
CDR3aa: ASSLPPTEDAF

j_gene: TRBJ1-2
v_gene: TRBV15
CDR3aa: ATSTRTGAESYGYT

j_gene: TRBJ2-3
v_gene: TRBV4-1
CDR3aa: ASSQITVDTQY

j_gene: TRBJ1-5
v_gene: TRBV6-5
CDR3aa: ASRLWRVRDQPQH

j_gene: TRBJ2-3
v_gene: TRBV6-4
CDR3aa: ASSSLAGGRTDTQY

j_gene: TRBJ1-3
v_gene: TRBV12-5
CDR3aa: ASGLDPGGNTIY

j_gene: TRBJ2-1
v_gene: TRBV12-5
CDR3aa: ASGLRAGGDNEQF

j_gene: TRBJ2-3
v_gene: TRBV2
CDR3aa: ASSERTYPTDTQY

j_gene: TRBJ2-3
v_gene: TRBV19
CDR3aa: ASSSQGSRSTDTQY

j_gene: TRBJ1-1
v_gene: TRBV5-1
CDR3aa: ASSLAGRTEAF

j_gene: TRBJ2-2
v_gene: TRBV21-1
CDR3aa: ASSKRLASGGESNTGELF

j_gene: TRBJ1-5
v_gene: TRBV9
CDR3aa: ASSVGGVAGQPQH

j_gene: TRBJ2-7
v_gene: TRBV5-6
CDR3aa: ASSFLDLYEQY

j_gene: TRBJ2-2
v_gene: TRBV6-2/TRBV6-3
CDR3aa: ASSSERGLNTGELF

j_gene: TRBJ2-5
v_gene: TRBV4-1
CDR3aa: ASSQGVGGGPETQY

j_gene: TRBJ2-7
v_gene: TRBV7-9
CDR3aa: ASSPGDRESYEQY

j_gene: TRBJ2-2
v_gene: TRBV6-5
CDR3aa: ASRGTSTFAGELF

j_gene: TRBJ1-2
v_gene: TRBV10-3
CDR3aa: AISDPLEALYGYT

j_gene: TRBJ2-7
v_gene: TRBV27
CDR3aa: ASSPGTGLTYEQY

j_gene: TRBJ1-1
v_gene: TRBV6-5
CDR3aa: ASNPGHLNTEAF

j_gene: TRBJ2-1
v_gene: TRBV4-1
CDR3aa: ASSPLGSAYNEQF

j_gene: TRBJ2-7
v_gene: TRBV7-2
CDR3aa: ASSLPDRASYEQY

j_gene: TRBJ2-3
v_gene: TRBV27
CDR3aa: ASSLWAGVQDTQY

j_gene: TRBJ2-2
v_gene: TRBV3-1/TRBV3-2
CDR3aa: ASSQIKRGGELF

j_gene: TRBJ2-1
v_gene: TRBV9
CDR3aa: ASSVAPTSSYNEQF

j_gene: TRBJ2-1
v_gene: TRBV11-3
CDR3aa: ASSLGTGANNYNEQF

j_gene: TRBJ2-7
v_gene: TRBV7-2
CDR3aa: ASSLRTGGGEQY

j_gene: TRBJ2-7
v_gene: TRBV7-9
CDR3aa: ASSSRGGTGTTYEQY

j_gene: TRBJ2-7
v_gene: TRBV5-4
CDR3aa: ASSSPSGGGEQY

j_gene: TRBJ2-7
v_gene: TRBV6-5
CDR3aa: ASSQGGEQY

j_gene: TRBJ2-7
v_gene: TRBV21-1
CDR3aa: AQQTGIYEQY

j_gene: TRBJ2-5
v_gene: TRBV7-8
CDR3aa: ASSLILAGGKETQY

j_gene: TRBJ2-7
v_gene: TRBV5-1
CDR3aa: ASSLENEQY

j_gene: TRBJ1-6
v_gene: TRBV19
CDR3aa: ASSINREVDSPLH

j_gene: TRBJ1-6
v_gene: TRBV19
CDR3aa: ASSIIASGNSPLH

j_gene: TRBJ2-7
v_gene: TRBV11-3
CDR3aa: ASSSGTGGSHEQY

j_gene: TRBJ1-5
v_gene: TRBV7-9
CDR3aa: ASSLDRDQPQH

j_gene: TRBJ1-1
v_gene: TRBV7-9
CDR3aa: ASSFRGNTEAF

j_gene: TRBJ1-1
v_gene: TRBV6-6
CDR3aa: ASTPTGWNTEAF

j_gene: TRBJ2-1
v_gene: TRBV6-5
CDR3aa: ASSLVPINEQF

j_gene: TRBJ2-7
v_gene: TRBV6-2/TRBV6-3
CDR3aa: ASSSLGLAEYEQY

j_gene: TRBJ1-6
v_gene: TRBV3-1/TRBV3-2
CDR3aa: ASSPVQGGSPLH

j_gene: TRBJ2-3
v_gene: TRBV18
CDR3aa: ASSLGQGRGTDTQY

j_gene: TRBJ1-5
v_gene: TRBV27
CDR3aa: ASSPGRDSGPQH

j_gene: TRBJ2-7
v_gene: TRBV19
CDR3aa: ASSLGLGKEYEQY